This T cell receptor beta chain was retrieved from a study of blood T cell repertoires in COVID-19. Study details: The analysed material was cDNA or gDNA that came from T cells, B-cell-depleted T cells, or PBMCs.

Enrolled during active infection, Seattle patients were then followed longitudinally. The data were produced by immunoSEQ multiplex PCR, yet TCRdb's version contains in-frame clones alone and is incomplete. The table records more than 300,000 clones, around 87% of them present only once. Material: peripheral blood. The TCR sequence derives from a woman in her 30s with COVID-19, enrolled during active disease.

The CDR3 bases are TGTGCCTGGAGAAGGGACAGAGGGCTCCCTAATTCACCCCTCCACTTT. It yields the protein CAWRRDRGLPNSPLHF. The V call is TRBV30, the J call TRBJ1-6, with 7 positions matching TRBD1. Trimming cost V 3 bases and J 6 bases; bases outside gene matches: 11. The CDR3 loop spans 16 amino acids. Germline CDR1 and CDR2: GTSNPN and SVGIG (reference sequence). Filled out from reference TRBV30 and TRBJ1-6, the complete variable domain reads SQTIHQWPATLVQPVGSPLSLECTVEGTSNPNLYWYRQAAGRGLQLLFYSVGIGQISSEVPQNLSASRPQDRQFILSSKKLLLSDSGFYLCAWRRDRGLPNSPLHFGNGTRLTVT.